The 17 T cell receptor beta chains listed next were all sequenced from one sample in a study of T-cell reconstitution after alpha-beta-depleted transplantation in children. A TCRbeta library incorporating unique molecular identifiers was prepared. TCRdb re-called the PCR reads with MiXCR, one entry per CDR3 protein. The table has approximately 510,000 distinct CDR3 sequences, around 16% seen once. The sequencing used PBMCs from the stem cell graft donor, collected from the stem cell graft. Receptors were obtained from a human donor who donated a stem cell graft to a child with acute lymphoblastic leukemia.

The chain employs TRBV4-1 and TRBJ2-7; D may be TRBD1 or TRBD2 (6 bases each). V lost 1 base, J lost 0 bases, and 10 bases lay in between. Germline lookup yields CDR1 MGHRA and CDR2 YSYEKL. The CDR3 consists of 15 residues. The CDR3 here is CASSQARGLSYEQYF. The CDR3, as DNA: TGCGCCAGCAGCCAAGCCCGGGGGCTCTCCTACGAGCAGTACTTC.

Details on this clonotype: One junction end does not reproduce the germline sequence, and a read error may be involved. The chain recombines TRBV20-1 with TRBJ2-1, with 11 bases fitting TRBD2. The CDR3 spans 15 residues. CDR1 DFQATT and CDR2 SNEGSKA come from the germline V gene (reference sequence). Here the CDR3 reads CSARGTSGRGNEQFF. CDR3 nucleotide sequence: TGCAGTGCAAGAGGGACTAGCGGAAGGGGCAATGAGCAGTTCTTC.

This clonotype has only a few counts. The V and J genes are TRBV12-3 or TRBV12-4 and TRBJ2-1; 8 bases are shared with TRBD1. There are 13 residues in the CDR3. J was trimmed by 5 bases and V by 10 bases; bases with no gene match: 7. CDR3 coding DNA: TGTGCCACCCTCAGGGGGCCCAACAATGAGCAGTTCTTC. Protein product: CATLRGPNNEQFF.

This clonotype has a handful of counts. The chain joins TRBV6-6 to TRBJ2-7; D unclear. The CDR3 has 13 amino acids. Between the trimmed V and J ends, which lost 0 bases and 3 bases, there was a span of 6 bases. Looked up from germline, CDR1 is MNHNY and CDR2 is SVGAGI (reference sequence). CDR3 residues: CASSYSLLYEQYF. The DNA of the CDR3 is TGTGCCAGCAGTTACTCGCTTCTCTACGAGCAGTACTTC.

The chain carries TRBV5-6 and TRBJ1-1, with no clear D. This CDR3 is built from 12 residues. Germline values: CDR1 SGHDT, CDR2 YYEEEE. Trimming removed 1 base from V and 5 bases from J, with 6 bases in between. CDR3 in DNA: TGTGCCAGCAGCTTGCCTGAGACTGAAGCTTTCTTT. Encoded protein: CASSLPETEAFF.

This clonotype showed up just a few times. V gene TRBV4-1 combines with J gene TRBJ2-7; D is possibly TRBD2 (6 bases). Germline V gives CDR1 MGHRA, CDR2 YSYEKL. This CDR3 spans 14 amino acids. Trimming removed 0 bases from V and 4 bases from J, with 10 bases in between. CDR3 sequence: CASSQDSGAYEQYF. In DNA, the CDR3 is TGCGCCAGCAGCCAAGATTCGGGAGCTTACGAGCAGTACTTC.

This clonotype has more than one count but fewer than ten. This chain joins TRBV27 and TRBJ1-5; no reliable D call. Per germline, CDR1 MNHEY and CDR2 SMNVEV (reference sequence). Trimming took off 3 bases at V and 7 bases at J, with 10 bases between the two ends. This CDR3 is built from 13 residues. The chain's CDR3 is CASSLKIQQPQHF. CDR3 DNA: TGTGCCAGCAGTTTGAAGATACAGCAGCCCCAGCATTTT.

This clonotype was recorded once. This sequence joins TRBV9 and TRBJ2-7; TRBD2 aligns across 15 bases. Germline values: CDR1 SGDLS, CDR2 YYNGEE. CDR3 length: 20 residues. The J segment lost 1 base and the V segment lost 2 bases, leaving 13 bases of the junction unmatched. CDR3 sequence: CASSVKGTSGRPVESYEQYF. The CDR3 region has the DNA TGTGCCAGCAGCGTTAAAGGGACTAGCGGGAGGCCCGTGGAGTCCTACGAGCAGTACTTC.

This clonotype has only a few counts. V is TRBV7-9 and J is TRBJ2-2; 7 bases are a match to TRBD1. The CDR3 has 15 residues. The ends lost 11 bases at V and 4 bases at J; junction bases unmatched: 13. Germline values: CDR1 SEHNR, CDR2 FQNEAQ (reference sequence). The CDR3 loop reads CAGWGSDRSTGELFF. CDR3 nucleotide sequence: TGTGCCGGTTGGGGTTCGGACAGGAGCACCGGGGAGCTGTTTTTT.

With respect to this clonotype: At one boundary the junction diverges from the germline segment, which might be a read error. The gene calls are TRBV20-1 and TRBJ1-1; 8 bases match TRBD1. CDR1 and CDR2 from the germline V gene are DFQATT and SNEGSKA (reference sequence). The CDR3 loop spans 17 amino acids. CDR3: CCARDRQGAAKNTEAFF. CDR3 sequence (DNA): TGCTGTGCTAGAGATCGGCAGGGGGCGGCTAAAAACACTGAAGCTTTCTTT.

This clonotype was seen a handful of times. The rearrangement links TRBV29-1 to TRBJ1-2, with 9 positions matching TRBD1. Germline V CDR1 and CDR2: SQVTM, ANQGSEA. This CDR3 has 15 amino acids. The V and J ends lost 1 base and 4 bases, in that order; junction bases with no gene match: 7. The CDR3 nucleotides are TGCAGCGTTGAAGGCGGGACAGGGCTGGGCTATGGCTACACCTTC. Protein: CSVEGGTGLGYGYTF. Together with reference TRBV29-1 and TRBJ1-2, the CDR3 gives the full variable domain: SAVISQKPSRDICQRGTSLTIQCQVDSQVTMMFWYRQQPGQSLTLIATANQGSEATYESGFVIDKFPISRPNLTFSTLTVSNMSPEDSSIYLCSVEGGTGLGYGYTFGSGTRLTVV.

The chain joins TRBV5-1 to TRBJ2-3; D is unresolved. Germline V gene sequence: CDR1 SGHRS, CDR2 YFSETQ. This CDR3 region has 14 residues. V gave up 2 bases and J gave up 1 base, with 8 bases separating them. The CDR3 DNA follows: TGCGCCAGCAGCTTACCTAGTGGCACAGATACGCAGTATTTT. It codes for CASSLPSGTDTQYF.

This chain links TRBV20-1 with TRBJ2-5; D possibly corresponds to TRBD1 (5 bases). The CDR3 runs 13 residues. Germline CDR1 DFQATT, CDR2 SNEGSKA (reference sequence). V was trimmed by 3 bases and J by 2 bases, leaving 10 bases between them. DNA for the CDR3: TGCAGTGCTAGCCGGACATCTCAAGAGACCCAGTACTTC. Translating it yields CSASRTSQETQYF.

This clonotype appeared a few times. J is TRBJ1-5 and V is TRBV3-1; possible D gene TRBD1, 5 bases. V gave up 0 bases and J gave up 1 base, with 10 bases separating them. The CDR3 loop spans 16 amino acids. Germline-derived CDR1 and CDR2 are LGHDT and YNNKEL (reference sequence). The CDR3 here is CASSQEIRGSNQPQHF. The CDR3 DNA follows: TGTGCCAGCAGCCAAGAGATTCGGGGCAGCAATCAGCCCCAGCATTTT.

Here the CDR3 reads CASHFIGQGSPTDTQYF. The CDR3 DNA sequence: TGTGCCAGCCATTTTATCGGACAGGGGAGCCCCACAGATACGCAGTATTTT. The V call is TRBV6-2 or TRBV6-3, the J call TRBJ2-3; 9 bases fit TRBD1. Germline values: CDR1 MNHEY, CDR2 SVGEGT. After removal of 8 bases from V and 2 bases from J, the junction contained 14 bases not matched to a gene. The CDR3 runs to 17 residues.

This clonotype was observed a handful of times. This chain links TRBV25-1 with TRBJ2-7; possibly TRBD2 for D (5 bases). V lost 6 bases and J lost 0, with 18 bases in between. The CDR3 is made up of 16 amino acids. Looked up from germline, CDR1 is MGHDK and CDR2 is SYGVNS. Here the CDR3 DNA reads TGTGCCAGCAGGGGAGAAAGGACCGAGAGCTCCTACGAGCAGTACTTC. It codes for CASRGERTESSYEQYF.

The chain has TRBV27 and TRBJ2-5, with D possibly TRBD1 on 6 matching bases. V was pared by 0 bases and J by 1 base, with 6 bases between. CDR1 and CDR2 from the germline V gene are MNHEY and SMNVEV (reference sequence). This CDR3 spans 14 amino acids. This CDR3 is CASSLSDSQETQYF. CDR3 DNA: TGTGCCAGCAGTTTATCGGACAGCCAAGAGACCCAGTACTTC.